The T cell receptor beta chain under discussion was sequenced for a study of tumour-infiltrating T cells in Burkitt lymphoma. Across the whole study: All epidemiological Burkitt lymphoma subtypes were represented in the cohort. Study-wide results and caveats: Many Burkitt lymphoma patients shared several public clonotypes.

The V gene end was trimmed by 0 bases and the J gene end by 8 bases; junction bases not matched to a gene: 13. Germline assignment: CDR1 SGHRS and CDR2 YFSETQ. This CDR3 is 16 amino acids long. This clone was detected a few times. Its antigen is unidentified. The method was immunoSEQ multiplex PCR; TCRdb's version includes in-frame clones alone and lacks a portion of them. This sample carries more than 2,000 clones, over 12% of them seen once, and the ten largest clones take about 9.4%. This chain connects TRBV5-1 to TRBJ1-2; 7 positions agree with TRBD1. This receptor was taken from a human donor with Burkitt lymphoma. Sequenced input: tumor tissue. The CDR3 reads CASSLALGGDLLGYTF. CDR3 sequence (DNA): TGCGCCAGCAGCTTGGCCCTAGGGGGCGACCTTTTAGGCTACACCTTC. The whole variable domain, filled in from reference TRBV5-1 and TRBJ1-2, reads KAGVTQTPRYLIKTRGQQVTLSCSPISGHRSVSWYQQTPGQGLQFLFEYFSETQRNKGNFPGRFSGRQFSNSRSEMNVSTLELGDSALYLCASSLALGGDLLGYTFGSGTRLTVV.